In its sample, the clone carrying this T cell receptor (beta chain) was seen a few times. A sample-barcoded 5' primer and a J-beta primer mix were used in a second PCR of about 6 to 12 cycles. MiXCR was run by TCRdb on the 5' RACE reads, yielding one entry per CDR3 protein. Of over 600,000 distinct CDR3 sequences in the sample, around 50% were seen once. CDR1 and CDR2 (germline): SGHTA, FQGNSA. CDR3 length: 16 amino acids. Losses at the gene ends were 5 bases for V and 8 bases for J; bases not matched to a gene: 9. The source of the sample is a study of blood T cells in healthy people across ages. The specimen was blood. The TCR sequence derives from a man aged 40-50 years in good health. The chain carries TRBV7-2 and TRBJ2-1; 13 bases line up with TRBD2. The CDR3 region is CASSRETSGGAYEQFF. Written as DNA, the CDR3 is TGTGCCAGCAGCCGAGAAACTAGCGGGGGGGCCTATGAGCAGTTCTTC.